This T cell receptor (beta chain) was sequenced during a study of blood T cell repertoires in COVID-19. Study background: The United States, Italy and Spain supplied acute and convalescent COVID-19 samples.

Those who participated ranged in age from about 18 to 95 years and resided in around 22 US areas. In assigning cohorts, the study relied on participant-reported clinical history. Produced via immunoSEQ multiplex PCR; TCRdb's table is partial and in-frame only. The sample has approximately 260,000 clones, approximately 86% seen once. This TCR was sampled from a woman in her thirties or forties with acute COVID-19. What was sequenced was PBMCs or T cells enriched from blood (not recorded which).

CDR3 nucleotide sequence: TGTGCCAGCAGCCAAGATTTAACGGGTGGACCGGGGAAGACCCAGTACTTC. Protein product: CASSQDLTGGPGKTQYF. The genes are TRBV3-1 (or the pseudogene TRBV3-2) and TRBJ2-5; tentative D call: TRBD2 (5 bases). Trimming left V 0 bases short and J 6 bases short, with 20 bases between. The CDR3 length is 17 residues. Germline assignment: CDR1 LGHDT and CDR2 YNNKEL (reference sequence).